The present TCR beta chain was sequenced within a study of response to subunit inactivated influenza vaccine. Trimming removed 6 bases from V and 1 base from J, with 19 bases in between. This CDR3 comprises 15 residues. The V gene's germline CDR1 is DFQATT and CDR2 SNEGSKA (reference sequence). The study's findings and limits: The study's authors posited that every seasonal influenza vaccination enlists few new T cells.

TCRdb re-derived calls from the RT-PCR reads in MiXCR, one entry per CDR3 protein. The sample shows about 300,000 distinct CDR3 sequences, 20% to 25% of them seen only once. Points on this clonotype: Its target is not known.

The starting material was PBMCs from blood, obtained approximately 20 months after vaccination. V is TRBV20-1 and J is TRBJ2-7, with D perhaps matching TRBD1 (6 bases). The clonotype was recovered from a man in his fifties or sixties who received an inactivated influenza vaccine. The DNA of the CDR3 is TGCAGTGCACCCCCCGGGACACCCGCATCCTACGAGCAGTACTTC. This sequence encodes CSAPPGTPASYEQYF.